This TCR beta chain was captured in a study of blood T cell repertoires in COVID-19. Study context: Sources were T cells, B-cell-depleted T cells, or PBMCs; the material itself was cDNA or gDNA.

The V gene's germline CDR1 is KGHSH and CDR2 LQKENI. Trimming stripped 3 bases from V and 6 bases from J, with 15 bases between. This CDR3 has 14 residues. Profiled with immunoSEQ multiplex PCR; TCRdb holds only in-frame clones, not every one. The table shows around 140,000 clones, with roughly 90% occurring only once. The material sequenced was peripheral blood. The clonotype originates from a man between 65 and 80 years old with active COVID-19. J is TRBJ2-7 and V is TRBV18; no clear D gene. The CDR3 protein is CASSPSPSFFEQYF. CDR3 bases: TGTGCCAGCTCACCTTCCCCGAGCTTCTTCGAGCAGTACTTC.